A selection of T cell receptor beta chains follows, all from one sample in a study of blood T cells in healthy people across ages. Via MiXCR, TCRdb re-called the 5' RACE reads, giving one row per CDR3 protein. The sample records approximately 2,000,000 distinct CDR3 sequences, roughly two fifths being singletons. Sequenced sample: blood. These TCRs come from a human donor in good health. Both conserved end residues are part of each CDR3. D genes are given only for firm matches. Not all rows give a size; the values are once, few, many and, for expanded clones, a class.

d_gene	abundance	v_gene	j_gene	CDR3nt	CDR3aa
TRBD1	few	TRBV27	TRBJ1-2	TGTGCCAGCGCCGGGACAGGGGCGCGCTATGGCTACACCTTC	CASAGTGARYGYTF
TRBD1	-	TRBV4-2	TRBJ1-2	TGTGCCAGCAGCCAAGATGGGCGCAGGGGGCTTCTAGCTGGCTACACCTTC	CASSQDGRRGLLAGYTF
TRBD2	few	TRBV6-5	TRBJ2-3	TGTGCCAGCAGTTACTCTAGCGGGGGGCGTACAGATACGCAGTATTTT	CASSYSSGGRTDTQYF
-	many	TRBV7-2	TRBJ2-1	TGTGCCAGCAGCCGAGCCCTAGAATCTGAGCAGTTCTTC	CASSRALESEQFF
TRBD2	-	TRBV4-3	TRBJ2-1	TGCGCCAGCAGCCAAGAGGGGGTAGCGGGAGCCTCCTACAATGAGCAGTTCTTC	CASSQEGVAGASYNEQFF
TRBD2	-	TRBV7-2	TRBJ2-3	TGTGCCAGCAGCGGGATACTAGCGGGGTTTCAAGATACGCAGTATTTT	CASSGILAGFQDTQYF
TRBD1	-	TRBV4-1	TRBJ2-1	TGCGCCAGCAGCCAACTGACAGGGGGCGCATTCTACAATGAGCAGTTCTTC	CASSQLTGGAFYNEQFF
-	-	TRBV21-1	TRBJ1-4	TGTGCCAGCAGTCGGGCCTTGAGTGATGAAAAACTGTTTTTT	CASSRALSDEKLFF
TRBD2	once	TRBV7-8	TRBJ2-2	TGTGCCAGCAGCCTGAGTCCTAGCGGGGATGGTGGGGAGCTGTTTTTT	CASSLSPSGDGGELFF
-	-	TRBV19	TRBJ1-4	TGTGCCAGTAGTAAGTGGATCGATGAAAAACTGTTTTTT	CASSKWIDEKLFF
TRBD2	-	TRBV7-3	TRBJ2-1	TGTGCCAGCAGCGATACAAGGACTAGCGGGGGGGCCAATGAGCAGTTCTTC	CASSDTRTSGGANEQFF
-	few	TRBV7-2	TRBJ1-5	TGTGCCAGCAGCTTTGCGTTTTCCGGCGGGTCGCCCCAGCATTTT	CASSFAFSGGSPQHF
-	-	TRBV4-1	TRBJ2-3	TGCGCCAGCAGCCTCATCGGGGTGACGCAGTATTTT	CASSLIGVTQYF
TRBD1	-	TRBV14	TRBJ2-1	TGTGCCAGCAGCCAAATACAGGGGGCGGGAGAGAATGAGCAGTTCTTC	CASSQIQGAGENEQFF
-	many	TRBV29-1	TRBJ2-1	TGCAGCGTTGTGAGGGCATGGTCTAGAGATGAGCAGTTCTTC	CSVVRAWSRDEQFF
-	-	TRBV2	TRBJ2-1	TGTGCCAGCAGTGAATGGGGGGGCGATGAGCAGTTCTTC	CASSEWGGDEQFF
-	-	TRBV7-2	TRBJ1-2	TGTACCAGCAGCCCTGGGGGAGGGGGCTATGGCTACACCTTC	CTSSPGGGGYGYTF
-	few	TRBV6-5	TRBJ1-5	TGTGCCAGCAGTTATTCGATGGAGAGCAATCAGCCCCAGCATTTT	CASSYSMESNQPQHF
-	few	TRBV12-3/TRBV12-4	TRBJ2-3	TGTGCCAGCAACCTCGGGCTAGGCACAGATACGCAGTATTTT	CASNLGLGTDTQYF
-	-	TRBV6-2/TRBV6-3	TRBJ2-3	TGTGCCAGCAGGAAAAGCGGGCATGATACGCAGTATTTT	CASRKSGHDTQYF
-	few	TRBV9	TRBJ2-1	TGTGCCAGCAGCGTAGCAGGGTTTAACTACAATGAGCAGTTCTTC	CASSVAGFNYNEQFF
-	many	TRBV7-2	TRBJ2-5	TGTGCCAGCAGCAACACGCAGGAACTCCAAGAGACCCAGTACTTC	CASSNTQELQETQYF
-	-	TRBV7-2	TRBJ2-6	TGTGCCAGCAGCCAAGGGTCAGCTCCTGGGGTCAACGTCCTGACTTTC	CASSQGSAPGVNVLTF
-	-	TRBV20-1	TRBJ2-1	TGCAGTGCCACTAAATTCAGGGAGAGGCTTTACAATGAGCAGTTCTTC	CSATKFRERLYNEQFF
TRBD1	few	TRBV10-3	TRBJ2-7	TGTGCCATCAGCCCCGGAGGGGGACAGGGGGCTTGGGAGCAGTACTTC	CAISPGGGQGAWEQYF
TRBD1	-	TRBV6-2/TRBV6-3	TRBJ2-7	TGTGCCAGCAGTACTGTAGGGACAGACCTCTCCTACGAGCAGTACTTC	CASSTVGTDLSYEQYF
TRBD1	-	TRBV3-1	TRBJ2-4	TGTGCCAGCAGCCTAGGGGACAGGGCGAACGAGCATTACTTC	CASSLGDRANEHYF
-	few	TRBV6-6	TRBJ2-1	TGTGCCAGCAGTCCCGAGGGTGGGCAGTTCTTC	CASSPEGGQFF
-	many	TRBV10-3	TRBJ2-6	TGTGCCATCAGTGAGTCGGGGAGAAAAGGGGCCAACGTCCTGACTTTC	CAISESGRKGANVLTF
-	-	TRBV28	TRBJ1-2	TGTGCCAGCAGTTTTGGGAGCACCTACACCTTC	CASSFGSTYTF
-	few	TRBV6-2/TRBV6-3	TRBJ1-5	TGTGCCAGCAGTTACTCGGCCAAGACCAATCAGCCCCAGCATTTT	CASSYSAKTNQPQHF
TRBD2	-	TRBV3-1	TRBJ2-1	TGTGCCAGCAGCCAAGATTTACGGGGAGGGGAGCAGTTCTTC	CASSQDLRGGEQFF
-	few	TRBV7-9	TRBJ2-3	TGTGCCAGCAGCTTAGCGGATGATACGCAGTATTTT	CASSLADDTQYF
-	few	TRBV27	TRBJ2-3	TGTGCCAGCAGTCAACCGGGGCCAACGTCAACAGATACGCAGTATTTT	CASSQPGPTSTDTQYF
-	-	TRBV6-5	TRBJ1-4	TGTGCCAGCAGAGCCCTCCCGGGACCGTATGAACTGTTTTTT	CASRALPGPYELFF
-	few	TRBV7-2	TRBJ2-1	TGTGCCGGCAGCTTAGTGGGGTTCCTGGGCGATGAGCAGTTCTTC	CAGSLVGFLGDEQFF
-	-	TRBV12-5	TRBJ1-1	TGTGCTAGTGGTTTTAAGGGGGGCGCAGGAACTGAAGCTTTCTTT	CASGFKGGAGTEAFF
TRBD2	few	TRBV12-3/TRBV12-4	TRBJ2-5	TGTGCCAGCCGGACTAGCCTGGGAGAGACCCAGTACTTC	CASRTSLGETQYF
-	few	TRBV29-1	TRBJ1-2	TGCAGCGTCTCTAAACCGACGATCCCCCCTAGAGGCTACACCTTC	CSVSKPTIPPRGYTF
-	-	TRBV28	TRBJ1-5	TGTGCCAGCAATCCCCTAAATCAGCCCCAGCATTTT	CASNPLNQPQHF
-	-	TRBV7-8	TRBJ1-2	TGTGCCAGCAGCCCCCTGCCCGGGGGATCGTATGGCTACACCTTC	CASSPLPGGSYGYTF
TRBD1	-	TRBV28	TRBJ2-7	TGTGCCAGCAAACCCGGGACAGGGGGCTCCTACGAGCAGTACTTC	CASKPGTGGSYEQYF
-	-	TRBV29-1	TRBJ1-1	TGCAGCGTTGGACAGCTCATGAACACTGAAGCTTTCTTT	CSVGQLMNTEAFF
TRBD2	-	TRBV12-3/TRBV12-4	TRBJ2-3	TGTGCCAGCAGTCCCCGACTAGCGGGGGGGGGAGATACGCAGTATTTT	CASSPRLAGGGDTQYF
-	once	TRBV24-1	TRBJ2-5	TGTGCCACCAGTAGCCCCTGGACGGAAGAGACCCAGTACTTC	CATSSPWTEETQYF
TRBD1	-	TRBV7-9	TRBJ1-1	TGTGCCAGCAGCCCTCGACAGGGCGCGATCGACACTGAAGCTTTCTTT	CASSPRQGAIDTEAFF
-	few	TRBV7-9	TRBJ2-5	TGTGCCAGCAGCCCCACCGGGAACAAAGAGACCCAGTACTTC	CASSPTGNKETQYF
-	-	TRBV7-2	TRBJ2-7	TGTGCCAGCAGCTTAGAGAGGTGGGCCGAGCAGTACTTC	CASSLERWAEQYF
-	-	TRBV7-8	TRBJ1-4	TGTGCCAGCACCCAAAGGGTGGGGGAGATAGAAAAACTGTTTTTT	CASTQRVGEIEKLFF
TRBD1	-	TRBV28	TRBJ2-5	TGTGCCAGCAGGGTGGGGACAGCGCGAGAGACCCAGTACTTC	CASRVGTARETQYF
-	-	TRBV5-1	TRBJ2-1	TGCGCCAGCAGCTTGGCCGAAGCAAGGGCGCGAAATGAGCAGTTCTTC	CASSLAEARARNEQFF
-	-	TRBV7-9	TRBJ2-5	TGTGCCAGCAGCCCGAGGAGGGGGAGGGCGGAGCAAGAGACCCAGTACTTC	CASSPRRGRAEQETQYF
-	few	TRBV15	TRBJ2-7	TGTGCCACCAGCGGAGGGGGAGTCGGTGACGAGCAGTACTTC	CATSGGGVGDEQYF
-	-	TRBV5-6	TRBJ1-3	TGTGCCAGCAGCTTGGCCCAGGGAAATACAGGAAACACCATATATTTT	CASSLAQGNTGNTIYF
TRBD1	-	TRBV30	TRBJ2-1	TGTGCCTGGAGCTCGGGACAGGGGACCTACAATGAGCAGTTCTTC	CAWSSGQGTYNEQFF
-	-	TRBV27	TRBJ1-5	TGTGCCAGCAGTTTATTTCCCCGCAGTCAGCCCCAGCATTTT	CASSLFPRSQPQHF
TRBD1	-	TRBV5-1	TRBJ2-7	TGCGCCAGCAGCTTCGGACAGGGACAAGACGAGCAGTACTTC	CASSFGQGQDEQYF
TRBD1	-	TRBV20-1	TRBJ1-1	TGCAGTGCTAGAAGGCTTAGCAGGGGGCACACTGAAGCTTTCTTT	CSARRLSRGHTEAFF
-	-	TRBV20-1	TRBJ2-4	TGCAGTGCTAGACTCCTCCGGGACAGCGGGCAGTACTTC	CSARLLRDSGQYF
-	-	TRBV20-1	TRBJ2-7	TGCAGTGCTGAAAAGATGGGTTTTTCCTACGAGCAGTACTTC	CSAEKMGFSYEQYF